The sequence of this TCR beta chain was determined in a study of shared clonotypes between healthy human individuals. Study outcomes and limitations: Memory subsets generally showed lower estimated richness than naive subsets.

Assay runs were performed at deep level. Libraries were prepared by immunoSEQ multiplex PCR; TCRdb keeps only in-frame clonotypes and omits some of them. The sample shows about 1.5 million clones, roughly 95% of them seen only once. Regarding this clone: Its antigen is currently unknown.

Within Nashville, Tennessee resided all donors, each a Caucasian adult. The source of this sequence is a man aged 30-40 years in good health. Sample: naive CD4+ T cells sorted from blood. Subset meaning: CD45RA+ positively selected.

The chain's CDR3 is CASSESSGAPYEQYF. The CDR3 DNA sequence: TGCGCCAGCAGTGAGTCAAGCGGGGCCCCCTACGAGCAGTACTTC. The V and J genes are TRBV10-1 and TRBJ2-7; 7 nucleotides agree with TRBD2. From germline, CDR1 is WNHNN and CDR2 SYGVQD (reference sequence). V trimming: 0 bases; J trimming: 2 bases; junction bases outside the gene matches: 4. The CDR3 loop spans 15 amino acids.